This entry lists 7 T cell receptor beta chains sequenced from one sample in a study of technical replicates of blood from a handful of donors. Some clones are missing from TCRdb's copy, which holds only in-frame ones; the method was immunoSEQ multiplex PCR. The data contain tens of thousands of clones, 75% to 90% of them singletons. Sequenced material: T cells isolated from PBMCs. Receptor source: a human donor in good health.

The chain couples TRBV6-5 to TRBJ1-2; 8 bases are a match to TRBD1. J gave up 4 bases and V 2 bases, and 6 bases lay outside the gene matches. The CDR3 length is 15 residues. Looked up from germline, CDR1 is MNHEY and CDR2 is SVGAGI. This CDR3 reads CASSYGQGFRYGYTF. CDR3 sequence (DNA): TGTGCCAGCAGTTACGGACAGGGTTTTCGCTATGGCTACACCTTC.

CDR3 DNA sequence: TGTGCCAGCAGTTACCGGGGGAGGAGGATGTTCTTC. It yields the protein CASSYRGRRMFF. This chain links TRBV6-5 with TRBJ2-1, with D possibly matching TRBD2 (6 bases). The CDR3 has 12 amino acids. V lost 2 bases and J 15 bases, leaving 14 bases between the germline ends. CDR1 and CDR2 from the germline V gene are MNHEY and SVGAGI.

This chain links TRBV28 with TRBJ2-7; D might be TRBD1 (6 bases). Trimming stripped 6 bases from V and 5 bases from J, with 14 bases between. CDR1 MDHEN and CDR2 SYDVKM come from the germline V gene. The length of the CDR3 is 13 residues. The CDR3 loop is CASSKQGTNEQYF. CDR3 sequence (DNA): TGTGCCAGCAGCAAACAGGGAACGAACGAGCAGTACTTC.

The chain carries TRBV7-3 and TRBJ1-2; 7 positions agree with TRBD1. Germline CDR1 and CDR2: SGHTA and FQGTGA. V shed 9 bases, J shed 0 bases, and the junction held 4 bases outside the gene matches. The CDR3 spans 13 residues. Written as DNA, the CDR3 is TGTGCCAGTAGACAGGGACCTAACTATGGCTACACCTTC. It encodes CASRQGPNYGYTF.

The V gene is TRBV18, the J gene TRBJ1-2; TRBD1 agrees at 8 bases. CDR1 and CDR2 from the germline V gene are KGHSH and LQKENI. V dropped 2 bases and J dropped 5; count of bases not matched to a gene: 7. This CDR3 is built from 15 residues. CDR3 DNA: TGTGCCAGCTCACCAGGCGGACAGGGAAGTTATGGCTACACCTTC. Translated, it gives CASSPGGQGSYGYTF.

The chain couples TRBV5-1 to TRBJ2-7, with TRBD2 matching over 7 bases. The CDR3 is made up of 15 amino acids. Losses at the gene ends were 4 bases for V and 0 bases for J; bases not matched to a gene: 7. From germline, CDR1 is SGHRS and CDR2 YFSETQ. The DNA for the CDR3 is TGCGCCAGCAGCCCTAGCGGCGAACCCTCCTACGAGCAGTACTTC. As protein: CASSPSGEPSYEQYF.

The V gene is TRBV19, the J gene TRBJ1-1; tentative D call: TRBD1 (5 bases). V was shortened by 1 base and J by 5 bases, with 11 bases between the two germline ends. The germline V gene has CDR1 LNHDA and CDR2 SQIVND (reference sequence). The CDR3 length is 14 residues. Here the CDR3 reads CASSIVLAGTEAFF. CDR3 DNA sequence: TGTGCCAGTAGTATAGTTCTGGCAGGGACTGAAGCTTTCTTT. The full variable domain, its missing parts supplied by reference TRBV19 and TRBJ1-1, is DGGITQSPKYLFRKEGQNVTLSCEQNLNHDAMYWYRQDPGQGLRLIYYSQIVNDFQKGDIAEGYSVSREKKESFPLTVTSAQKNPTAFYLCASSIVLAGTEAFFGQGTRLTVV.